This note documents a single T cell receptor (beta chain) sequence. Its antigen remains unknown. Trimming removed 2 bases from V and 2 bases from J, with 28 bases in between. CDR1 is MNHEY, CDR2 SMNVEV, per germline (reference sequence). The CDR3 is 21 amino acids. These data come from a study of cytomegalovirus exposure and HLA in healthy donors. The protocol was immunoSEQ multiplex PCR, while the TCRdb copy is restricted to in-frame clones and leaves out a portion. The profile shows hundreds of thousands of clones, about 90% of them singletons. The study's findings and limits: Within the 120 or so validation repertoires, first-cohort TCR clusters tended to co-occur, according to a later analysis. Investigators reported 150 to 200 TCR beta chains as tied to cytomegalovirus.

This chain uses TRBV27 with TRBJ2-1; TRBD2 is a possible D gene (10 bases). What was sequenced was PBMCs. The sequence derives from a young man in good health and CMV-seropositive. Here the CDR3 DNA reads TGTGCCAGCAGTTTAGGACAGGGGAAAATAAAAGGACTAGCGGCCTACAATGAGCAGTTCTTC. Protein product: CASSLGQGKIKGLAAYNEQFF.